Presented here are 12 T cell receptor beta chains from one specimen sequenced in a study of technical replicates of blood from a few donors. This table comes from immunoSEQ multiplex PCR, and its TCRdb copy is limited to in-frame clones, with some not included. The table lists about 80,000 clones, over 95% of them singletons. Sequencing input: T cells isolated from PBMCs. The receptors shown here come from a human donor in good health.

V gene TRBV5-3 combines with J gene TRBJ2-4; a possible D gene is TRBD2 (6 bases). TRBV5-3 is noted as an ORF with a role that remains uncertain. This CDR3 has 17 amino acids. V lost 0 bases, J lost 3 bases, and 16 bases lay in between. The CDR3 is CARSLDRGNKGKNIQYF. The CDR3 DNA follows: TGTGCCAGAAGCTTGGATCGGGGGAATAAGGGCAAAAACATTCAGTACTTC.

This clone occurred a few times. The CDR3 nucleotides read TGTGCCAGCAGCTTGGGGAGCGGTTACAATGAGCAGTTCTTC. It codes for CASSLGSGYNEQFF. The chain joins TRBV7-9 to TRBJ2-1, with D perhaps TRBD2 (5 bases). Trimming removed 3 bases at V and 4 bases at J, with 10 bases between. This CDR3 comprises 14 residues. The germline gives CDR1 SEHNR, CDR2 FQNEAQ (reference sequence). Complete variable domain (other parts from reference TRBV7-9 and TRBJ2-1): DTGVSQNPRHKITKRGQNVTFRCDPISEHNRLYWYRQTLGQGPEFLTYFQNEAQLEKSRLLSDRFSAERPKGSFSTLEIQRTEQGDSAMYLCASSLGSGYNEQFFGPGTRLTVL.

This sequence joins TRBV9 and TRBJ1-3; D remains unclear. Trimming left V 4 bases short and J 0 bases short, with 23 bases between. This CDR3 region has 19 residues. Germline V gives CDR1 SGDLS, CDR2 YYNGEE. CDR3: CASSFPREPGIGSGNTIYF. CDR3 nucleotides: TGTGCCAGCAGCTTCCCCCGTGAGCCAGGTATCGGCTCTGGAAACACCATATATTTT.

V and J are TRBV6-4 and TRBJ2-3; 7 bases fit TRBD2. Germline V gene lookup returns CDR1 MRHNA and CDR2 SNTAGT. The ends lost 3 bases at V and 10 bases at J; junction bases unmatched: 10. The CDR3 is 14 residues long. In DNA form, the CDR3 reads TGTGCCAGCAGTGATTATTGGGAGGGGCCTTCGCAGTATTTT. It encodes CASSDYWEGPSQYF.

This clone is a singleton in its sample. The rearrangement links TRBV5-1 to TRBJ2-7, with 10 bases lining up with TRBD2. Trimming at V came to 7 bases and at J to 2 bases, leaving 9 bases not matched to a gene. The CDR3 consists of 15 residues. In germline, CDR1 is SGHRS, CDR2 YFSETQ. CDR3 in DNA: TGCGCCAGCGGGGAACTAGCGGGGCTCACCTACGAGCAGTACTTC. Translating gives CASGELAGLTYEQYF.

The chain joins TRBV4-1 to TRBJ2-7; D is unresolved. The V and J ends lost 4 bases and 1 base respectively, with 14 bases between them. The CDR3 sequence is 15 residues long. Germline loops: CDR1 MGHRA, CDR2 YSYEKL. The CDR3 nucleotides read TGCGCCAGCAGCCCAGGTTTGGCAGTTTCCTACGAGCAGTACTTC. Translating gives CASSPGLAVSYEQYF.

This clone has only one observation. The chain is built from TRBV15 and TRBJ2-5, with D possibly being TRBD2 (5 bases). The CDR3 spans 15 residues. Per germline, CDR1 LNHNV and CDR2 YYDKDF (reference sequence). Trimming stripped 3 bases from V and 5 bases from J, with 16 bases between. Here the CDR3 reads CATSRVDSGGETQYF. The CDR3 DNA follows: TGTGCCACCAGCAGGGTGGACTCCGGCGGGGAGACCCAGTACTTC.

The chain carries TRBV19 and TRBJ1-5, with TRBD1 as a possible D gene (5 bases). This CDR3 spans 14 amino acids. Germline lookup yields CDR1 LNHDA and CDR2 SQIVND (reference sequence). V was cut by 4 bases and J by 7 bases, with 14 bases left in between. The CDR3 is CASSRDSRNQPQHF. The CDR3 DNA follows: TGTGCCAGTAGTAGAGACAGTCGTAACCAGCCCCAGCATTTT.

The rearrangement uses TRBV6-6 and TRBJ1-1; 9 bases are a match to TRBD1. Germline V gene sequence: CDR1 MNHNY, CDR2 SVGAGI (reference sequence). V lost 1 base, J lost 5 bases, and 2 bases stayed unmatched. The CDR3 totals 14 residues. CDR3 amino acids: CASSYFDRGTEAFF. Written as DNA, the CDR3 is TGTGCCAGCAGTTACTTTGACAGGGGGACTGAAGCTTTCTTT.

This chain links TRBV23-1 with TRBJ2-2; D not certain. Being an ORF, TRBV23-1 has a function that is uncertain. The CDR3 totals 16 residues. V was cut by 2 bases and J by 0 bases, with 10 bases left in between. CDR3 residues: CASSQIGGTNTGELFF. The CDR3 DNA sequence: TGCGCCAGCAGTCAAATAGGCGGAACGAACACCGGGGAGCTGTTTTTT.

The chain joins TRBV7-8 to TRBJ2-1; 7 nucleotides align to TRBD2. This CDR3 region has 16 residues. With V trimmed by 3 bases and J by 0 bases, 5 bases remained unmatched. Germline assignment: CDR1 SGHVS and CDR2 FQNEAQ. The CDR3 nucleotides are TGTGCCAGCAGCTTTTGGGGGGAGGGCTCCTACAATGAGCAGTTCTTC. Translating gives CASSFWGEGSYNEQFF.

The gene calls are TRBV28 and TRBJ2-7, with 8 bases matching TRBD1. With 6 bases clipped from V and 5 bases from J, the junction kept 15 bases outside the gene matches. Germline CDR1 reads MDHEN; CDR2 reads SYDVKM. The CDR3 length is 16 residues. Here the CDR3 reads CASSQKLDRDLNEQYF. The CDR3 DNA reads TGTGCCAGCAGCCAGAAACTGGACAGGGATCTCAACGAGCAGTACTTC.